This TCR beta chain emerged from a study of T-cell reconstitution after alpha-beta-depleted transplantation in children (dated by TCRdb to about 2016). Background on the whole study: The study quantitatively tracked T-cell immune reconstitution after TCRalphabeta/CD19-depleted allogeneic hematopoietic cell transplantation in children using TCR repertoire profiling. Findings and caveats that apply to the study as a whole: About two months after transplant, the apparently early recovery of alphabetaT-cell counts reportedly depended on just several hundred clones that had expanded rapidly and came from non-depleted graft cells. Over subsequent months, a decline in hyperexpanded clone frequencies was noted, and after one year, T-cell counts and TCRbeta diversity were mostly ascribed to newly produced T cells. In some patients, high TCRbeta diversity at day 60 was attributed to recipient T cells and intrathymic progenitors that had survived conditioning.

To note about this clonotype: The antigen it recognizes is unknown. It has no much larger one-base neighbor in the sample; base qualities were not kept.

Libraries were built with PCR. The sequencing machine was an Illumina HiSeq 2500. To normalize quantification of the TCRbeta repertoire, the TCR libraries were built with molecular barcoding that relied on unique molecular identifiers. The public reads were reanalyzed by TCRdb: fastp trimming at Q25, MiXCR alignment, in-frame beta chains only. Every entry covers one CDR3 protein and lists the most common genes and DNA from its rows. In all, the sample holds hundreds of thousands of distinct CDR3 sequences, and roughly 23% of those were seen once. The top ten clonotypes cover about 2.5% of the sample. The intended sense of this specimen's treatment or condition label: allogeneic hematopoietic cell transplantation with graft depleted of TCRalphabeta T cells and CD19 B cells. TCRalphabeta/CD19-depleted allogeneic hematopoietic cell grafts were given to the transplant recipients, all of whom were children.

The sequence was collected from a girl aged 2 to 9 with Fanconi anemia, due to receive a stem cell transplant. The starting material was PBMCs, obtained before TCRalphabeta/CD19-depleted stem cell transplant.

The CDR3 corresponds to CSATSRLAIQPEQYF. The bases read TGCAGTGCTACATCCCGACTAGCGATCCAACCTGAGCAGTACTTC. The rearranged segments are TRBV20-1 and TRBJ2-7; 8 bases in the middle match TRBD2. The germline V gene (reference sequence) supplies CDR1 DFQATT and CDR2 SNEGSKA. Including the terminal cysteine and phenylalanine, the CDR3 comprises 15 residues. Just CDR3 DNA is preserved here, 45 bases in frame from base 1. At the junction V is shortened by 4 bases and J by 7 bases; bases outside the gene matches: 15.